This T cell receptor beta chain derives from a study of vaccination effects on CD4 cells after COVID-19. Whole-study context: Of the BNT162b2 and mRNA-1273 vaccines, participants received two doses of one or the other.

V shed 7 bases and J shed 6 bases, with 8 bases lying between them. Germline lookup yields CDR1 MNHEY and CDR2 SVGAGI. The CDR3 is made up of 11 amino acids. Sequencing used immunoSEQ multiplex PCR; TCRdb keeps in-frame clones, though not all of them. The sample yields about 73,000 clones, about four fifths seen once. Whole-study results and caveats: Marked clonal contraction of both clone types appeared late after vaccination.

With respect to this clone: Its specificity is not known.

Viral peptide pool expansion of antigen-specific CD4+ T cells preceded sequencing in the ViraFEST assay. Following culture for roughly 10 days, CD4+ T cells were isolated. Absence of prior SARS-CoV-2 infection characterized the vaccine recipients, who showed negative nucleocapsid antibodies. Every well got around 1.9 million PBMC, which were grown with about 9.9 IU/ml IL-2 and about 10 ug/ml peptides. The rearrangement links TRBV6-5 to TRBJ2-3; possibly TRBD2 for D (5 bases). Material: CD4+ T cells from PBMCs cultured with HCoV-NL63 spike peptides, obtained before COVID-19 vaccination. This TCR was recovered from a human donor who received a COVID-19 vaccine. The CDR3 spells CASKRADTQYF. The CDR3 DNA reads TGTGCCAGCAAGAGGGCGGATACGCAGTATTTT.